The clone carrying this T cell receptor beta chain came up a few times. Antigen: not known. The data derive from a study of blood T cells in healthy people across ages. PBMCs, at least 7 million per sample, were isolated. Per sample, extraction of total RNA gave at least 5 micrograms in every case. Notes on the study in general: While age rose, TCR beta diversity per million T cells dropped in a roughly linear way. Long-lived and aged donors differed, with more naive CD4+ cells and higher diversity in the long-lived.

Combining a sample-barcoded 5' primer with a J-beta primer mix, a second PCR ran for about 7 to 11 cycles. TCRdb itself ran the 5' RACE reads through MiXCR, one entry per CDR3 protein. The table lists around 850,000 distinct CDR3 sequences, 30% to 45% of them singletons, with over 10% in the top ten. The source material was blood. This receptor was identified in a man younger than 30 in good health.

CDR3 nucleotide sequence: TGTGCCAGTAGTGGGACAGGGGGTCCCGGTCAGCCCCAGCATTTT. It specifies CASSGTGGPGQPQHF. The chain recombines TRBV19 with TRBJ1-5; 11 bases are a match to TRBD1. This CDR3 is built from 15 residues. With V trimmed by 5 bases and J by 6 bases, 6 bases remained unmatched. Germline V lookup: CDR1 LNHDA, CDR2 SQIVND (reference sequence).